Each of the 12 T cell receptor beta chains below was sequenced from the same sample in a study of radiotherapy plus CTLA-4 blockade in lung cancer (dated by TCRdb to the late 2010s). Libraries were prepared through the immunoSEQ multiplex PCR assay. In its TCRdb copy, this immuneACCESS table keeps in-frame sequences only and misses some clones. Where compared with another copy, unresolved V genes explain less than half of these, and the others have no known cause. The sample includes approximately 77,000 clones, with 84% observed a single time. The ten most abundant clones make up approximately 0.8% of the sample. The sequencing used peripheral blood, collected from a patient treated with radiotherapy plus ipilimumab. The receptors derive from a human donor with non-small cell lung cancer who had stable disease on radiotherapy plus ipilimumab.

J is TRBJ2-5 and V is TRBV28, with 12 nucleotides matching TRBD1. Germline-derived CDR1 and CDR2 are MDHEN and SYDVKM. The CDR3 length is 14 residues. Germline trimming cut 6 bases from V and 4 bases from J; bases unmatched to any gene: 3. In nucleotides, the CDR3 is TGTGCCAGCAGGGGGACAGGGGGCGCAGAGACCCAGTACTTC. This gives the protein CASRGTGGAETQYF.

V and J are TRBV6-1 and TRBJ1-5, with a weak D call TRBD1 (5 bases). V was clipped by 0 bases and J by 6 bases, with 12 bases between them. The germline CDR1 and CDR2 sequences are MNHNS and SASEGT. The CDR3 is 15 amino acids. The CDR3 loop reads CASSEALRGGQPQHF. The CDR3 region has the DNA TGTGCCAGCAGTGAAGCGCTTCGGGGGGGTCAGCCCCAGCATTTT.

This clone appeared once. V gene TRBV6-1 combines with J gene TRBJ1-6; the match to TRBD1 covers 10 bases. This CDR3 is 15 amino acids long. Unmatched junction bases numbered 14, after V lost 7 bases and J lost 14 bases. Germline-derived CDR1 and CDR2 are MNHNS and SASEGT. As DNA, the CDR3 is TGTGCCAGCACCGAGGAGGGACAGGGGTATATGGCCCTCCACTTT. Its translation is CASTEEGQGYMALHF.

The chain joins TRBV2 to TRBJ2-1; 10 bases match TRBD2. The length of the CDR3 is 15 residues. Trimming removed 8 bases from V and 2 bases from J; junction bases left unmatched: 6. The germline gives CDR1 SNHLY, CDR2 FYNNEI. The CDR3 protein is CASQVAGGAYNEQFF. The CDR3 DNA is TGTGCCAGCCAAGTAGCGGGGGGCGCCTACAATGAGCAGTTCTTC.

The chain employs TRBV25-1 and TRBJ2-3; the D gene is possibly TRBD2 (6 bases). Germline V CDR1 and CDR2: MGHDK, SYGVNS. V was cut by 5 bases and J by 5 bases, with 17 bases left in between. The length of the CDR3 is 15 residues. The CDR3: CASSSSAIPGDTQYF. The CDR3 bases are TGTGCCAGCAGTTCTAGCGCAATTCCGGGAGATACGCAGTATTTT.

The genes are TRBV18 and TRBJ1-5; D unclear. V dropped 2 bases and J dropped 5 bases, with 10 bases sitting between them. The CDR3 sequence is 14 residues long. Per germline, CDR1 KGHSH and CDR2 LQKENI. This CDR3 reads CASSPGSGDQPQHF. The DNA of the CDR3 is TGTGCCAGCTCACCAGGCAGCGGGGATCAGCCCCAGCATTTT.

The rearrangement uses TRBV28 and TRBJ2-7, with 10 bases matching TRBD1. J lost 4 bases, V lost 5 bases, and 8 bases had no gene match. Germline-derived CDR1 and CDR2 are MDHEN and SYDVKM. The CDR3 length is 15 residues. The CDR3 DNA follows: TGTGCCAGCAGTCCAGAAGGGACAGGGGAATACGAGCAGTACTTC. Residues: CASSPEGTGEYEQYF.

The chain uses TRBV5-1 and TRBJ2-1; D not resolved. In germline, CDR1 is SGHRS, CDR2 YFSETQ. Trimming removed 0 bases from V and 7 bases from J, with 14 bases in between. CDR3 size: 15 residues. CDR3 amino acids: CASSLAAVGMNEQFF. The CDR3 region has the DNA TGCGCCAGCAGCTTGGCCGCGGTGGGGATGAATGAGCAGTTCTTC. The full variable domain, rest sourced from reference TRBV5-1 and TRBJ2-1, is KAGVTQTPRYLIKTRGQQVTLSCSPISGHRSVSWYQQTPGQGLQFLFEYFSETQRNKGNFPGRFSGRQFSNSRSEMNVSTLELGDSALYLCASSLAAVGMNEQFFGPGTRLTVL.

This chain connects TRBV5-1 to TRBJ2-1; weak D call: TRBD2 (7 bases). V was clipped by 2 bases and J by 4 bases, with 13 bases between them. CDR3 size: 15 residues. CDR1 is SGHRS, CDR2 YFSETQ, per germline. The DNA for the CDR3 is TGCGCCAGCAGCTTCGGACTAGGGGGTTACAATGAGCAGTTCTTC. It is translated as CASSFGLGGYNEQFF.

The chain is built from TRBV11-3 and TRBJ2-2; 8 bases are a match to TRBD2. The germline V gene has CDR1 SGHNT and CDR2 YENEEA. There are 16 residues in the CDR3. V lost 4 bases and J lost 6; bases outside the gene matches: 10. The CDR3 nucleotides are TGTGCCAGCAGCTCCTCGGGGGGGCCTGAAGCCGGGGAGCTGTTTTTT. Protein: CASSSSGGPEAGELFF.

V usage is TRBV5-1 and J usage is TRBJ1-1; D ambiguous. The germline V gene has CDR1 SGHRS and CDR2 YFSETQ. This CDR3 is 14 amino acids long. The V end lost 0 bases, the J end lost 0 bases, and 6 bases lay between the germline ends. This chain's CDR3 is CASSLVSLNTEAFF. CDR3 sequence (DNA): TGCGCCAGCAGCTTGGTATCCCTGAACACTGAAGCTTTCTTT.

This clone appeared a single time. The rearrangement links TRBV11-2 to TRBJ1-5; D is undetermined. This CDR3 is 13 amino acids long. Germline lookup yields CDR1 SGHAT and CDR2 FQNNGV. V was cut by 5 bases and J by 5 bases, with 10 bases left in between. The CDR3 DNA is TGTGCCAGCAGCCGTAGTTGGGATCAGCCCCAGCATTTT. Its protein product is CASSRSWDQPQHF.